This T cell receptor beta chain was documented in a study of CD8+CD57+ T cells in acquired aplastic anemia. Across the study: Reads per healthy sample averaged around 9.9 million (CD4+) and 11.0 million (CD8+). General study findings and limits: Overlap between patients and controls comprised about 28 CD8+ CDR3 sequences.

The germline CDR1 and CDR2 sequences are DFQATT and SNEGSKA (reference sequence). With V trimmed by 1 base and J by 0 bases, 5 bases remained unmatched. This CDR3 contains 15 residues. TCR beta VDJ and CDR3 were profiled, and genomic DNA was the template. TCRdb ran MiXCR on the reads and lists one entry per CDR3 protein. The sample lists around 140,000 distinct CDR3 sequences, 40% to 45% seen once, with 8% to 9% in the top ten. This clonotype appeared many times. What it recognizes is unknown. The TCR originated in a human donor in good health, serving as a control. The gene calls are TRBV20-1 and TRBJ1-1; 7 bases line up with TRBD1. Sequences were obtained from sorted CD4+, CD8+, or CD8+CD57+ T cells (not recorded which) from PBMCs. CDR3 amino acids: CSARGSRGMNTEAFF. The CDR3 bases are TGCAGTGCTAGAGGATCCAGGGGGATGAACACTGAAGCTTTCTTT.